The 8 T cell receptor beta chains listed next were all sequenced from one sample in a study of T cells after yellow fever vaccination. TCRdb independently ran MiXCR on the 5' RACE reads; one entry per CDR3 protein. The sample yields 620,000 or so distinct CDR3 sequences, about a sixth seen once. The sequenced sample was PBMCs, obtained less than 6 days after the first yellow fever vaccination. The source of these receptors is a man aged 18 to 35 who received the YFV17D yellow fever vaccine.

The chain recombines TRBV19 with TRBJ2-2, with D perhaps assigned TRBD1 or TRBD2 (6 bases each). With 3 bases removed from V and 6 bases from J, the gap between germline ends came to 14 bases. Per germline, CDR1 LNHDA and CDR2 SQIVND (reference sequence). The CDR3 consists of 15 residues. CDR3 coding DNA: TGTGCCAGTAGTATGGGGGGCTGGAGCTCCGGGGAGCTGTTTTTT. Its protein is CASSMGGWSSGELFF.

There are a few counts of this clonotype. The CDR3 bases are TGTGCCAGCAGCTCGGCCGGAAGGGCCGAGCAGTACGTC. Residues: CASSSAGRAEQYV. The genes are TRBV5-4 and TRBJ2-7, with no clear D. The ends were cut back, 3 bases at V and 6 bases at J, with 13 bases in the middle. This CDR3 has 13 residues. The V gene's germline CDR1 is SGHNT and CDR2 YYREEE (reference sequence).

The chain has TRBV7-3 and TRBJ2-3; no clear D. Between the trimmed V and J ends, which lost 4 bases and 6 bases, there was a span of 11 bases. CDR3 length equals 13 residues. Germline V gene data show CDR1 as SGHTA and CDR2 as FQGTGA. As DNA, the CDR3 is TGTGCCAGCAGCTCCACGATGGCGGATACGCAGTATTTT. Translating it yields CASSSTMADTQYF.

The V gene is TRBV5-1, the J gene TRBJ2-1; D gene ambiguous. The CDR3 covers 16 residues. Germline loops: CDR1 SGHRS, CDR2 YFSETQ. The V end lost 0 bases, the J end lost 7 bases, and 17 bases lay between the germline ends. CDR3 in DNA: TGCGCCAGCAGCTTGGCCGGGTCTTCCCTATATAATGAGCAGTTCTTC. Translated: CASSLAGSSLYNEQFF.

The V call is TRBV29-1, the J call TRBJ1-4, with a tentative D call TRBD1 (5 bases). Germline V gives CDR1 SQVTM, CDR2 ANQGSEA. The CDR3 is 14 residues long. Trimming pared 2 bases from V and 3 bases from J, leaving 10 bases between. CDR3 protein: CSVEPRGANEKLFF. CDR3 in DNA: TGCAGCGTTGAACCCCGGGGGGCTAATGAAAAACTGTTTTTT.

There are many counts of this clonotype. The chain joins TRBV5-1 to TRBJ2-5; 7 positions match TRBD1. The CDR3 runs to 14 residues. V dropped 3 bases and J dropped 2; count of bases not matched to a gene: 4. Germline V lookup: CDR1 SGHRS, CDR2 YFSETQ. DNA of the CDR3: TGCGCCAGCAGCTCGGGACAGATACAAGAGACCCAGTACTTC. Its protein is CASSSGQIQETQYF. The whole variable domain, filled in from reference TRBV5-1 and TRBJ2-5, reads KAGVTQTPRYLIKTRGQQVTLSCSPISGHRSVSWYQQTPGQGLQFLFEYFSETQRNKGNFPGRFSGRQFSNSRSEMNVSTLELGDSALYLCASSSGQIQETQYFGPGTRLLVL.

This clonotype occurred a few times. The genes are TRBV6-2 or TRBV6-3 and TRBJ1-5; 11 nucleotides match TRBD1. Unmatched junction bases numbered 5, after V lost 1 base and J lost 3 bases. CDR3 size: 17 residues. Germline V gene sequence: CDR1 MNHEY, CDR2 SVGEGT. In DNA, the CDR3 is TGTGCCAGCAGTTACTACGGGACAGGGGGGCCCAATCAGCCCCAGCATTTT. Translating it yields CASSYYGTGGPNQPQHF.

This clonotype showed up just a few times. The genes are TRBV12-3 or TRBV12-4 and TRBJ2-2; D uncertain. The CDR3 extends over 12 amino acids. V lost 7 bases to trimming and J lost 7 bases, with 10 bases between them. In nucleotides, the CDR3 is TGTGCCAGCACCCCCGCCGACGGGGAGCTGTTTTTT. This encodes CASTPADGELFF.